The subject of this entry is one T cell receptor (beta chain). Germline loops: CDR1 MNHEY, CDR2 SVGAGI. The V segment lost 1 base and the J segment 1 base; nucleotides outside the gene matches: 4. CDR3 length equals 16 residues. The data were obtained in a study of control samples from healthy donors and cancer patients. Here immunoSEQ multiplex PCR was the method, and the copy in TCRdb shows in-frame clones only, minus some. The sample includes some 100,000 clones, around 87% seen only once; the top ten take about 1.3%. The sample consisted of blood. V usage is TRBV6-5 and J usage is TRBJ2-5; TRBD1 matches at 9 bases. The TCR originated in a woman aged 45-65 years in good health. The CDR3 protein is CASSYLGQGSQETQYF. In DNA form, the CDR3 reads TGTGCCAGCAGTTACTTAGGACAGGGGAGCCAAGAGACCCAGTACTTC.